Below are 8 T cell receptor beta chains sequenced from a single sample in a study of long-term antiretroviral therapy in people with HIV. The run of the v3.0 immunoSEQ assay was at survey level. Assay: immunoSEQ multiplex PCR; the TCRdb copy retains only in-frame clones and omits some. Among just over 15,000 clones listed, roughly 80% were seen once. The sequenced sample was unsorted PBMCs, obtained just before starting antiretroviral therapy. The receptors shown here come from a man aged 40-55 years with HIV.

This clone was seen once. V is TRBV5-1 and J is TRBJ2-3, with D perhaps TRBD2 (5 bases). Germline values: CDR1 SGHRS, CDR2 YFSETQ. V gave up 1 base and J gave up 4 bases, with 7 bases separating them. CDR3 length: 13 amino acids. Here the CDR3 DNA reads TGCGCCAGCAGCTTGCTTAGCGCAGATACGCAGTATTTT. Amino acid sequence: CASSLLSADTQYF.

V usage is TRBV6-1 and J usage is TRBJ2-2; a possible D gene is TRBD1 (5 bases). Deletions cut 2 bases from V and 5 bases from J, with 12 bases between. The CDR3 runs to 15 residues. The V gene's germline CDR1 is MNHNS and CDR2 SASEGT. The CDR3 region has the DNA TGTGCCAGCAGTGAACGCAGGGTCCCGACCGGGGAGCTGTTTTTT. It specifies CASSERRVPTGELFF.

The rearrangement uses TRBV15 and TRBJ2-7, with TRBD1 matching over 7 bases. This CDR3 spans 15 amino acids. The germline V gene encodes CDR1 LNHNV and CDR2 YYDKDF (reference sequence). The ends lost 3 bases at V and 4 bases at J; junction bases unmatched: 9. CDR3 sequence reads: CATSSYRGTRYEQYF. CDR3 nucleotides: TGTGCCACCAGCAGCTACAGGGGAACGAGGTACGAGCAGTACTTC. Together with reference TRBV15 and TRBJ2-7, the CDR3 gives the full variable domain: DAMVIQNPRYQVTQFGKPVTLSCSQTLNHNVMYWYQQKSSQAPKLLFHYYDKDFNNEADTPDNFQSRRPNTSFCFLDIRSPGLGDTAMYLCATSSYRGTRYEQYFGPGTRLTVT.

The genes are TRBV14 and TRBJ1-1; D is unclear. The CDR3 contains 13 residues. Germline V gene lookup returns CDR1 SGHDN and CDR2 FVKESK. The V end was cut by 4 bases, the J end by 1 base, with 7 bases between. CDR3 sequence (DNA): TGTGCCAGCAGCCCCCTAGAGAACACTGAAGCTTTCTTT. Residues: CASSPLENTEAFF.

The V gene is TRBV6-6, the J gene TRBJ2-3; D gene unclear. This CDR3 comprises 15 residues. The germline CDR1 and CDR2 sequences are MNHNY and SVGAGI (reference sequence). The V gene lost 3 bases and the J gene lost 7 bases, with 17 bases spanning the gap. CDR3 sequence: CASSYGVSGRNTQYF. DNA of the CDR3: TGTGCCAGCAGTTATGGGGTCTCGGGTAGGAATACGCAGTATTTT.

CDR3 in amino acids: CASSLRGDYNEQFF. CDR3 in DNA: TGCGCCAGCAGCTTGCGCGGGGACTACAATGAGCAGTTCTTC. V is TRBV5-1 and J is TRBJ2-1, with D maybe TRBD2 (6 bases). This CDR3 is 14 amino acids long. The V gene lost 1 base and the J gene lost 3 bases, with 8 bases spanning the gap. CDR1 and CDR2 from the germline V gene are SGHRS and YFSETQ. The full variable domain, completed using reference TRBV5-1 and TRBJ2-1, is KAGVTQTPRYLIKTRGQQVTLSCSPISGHRSVSWYQQTPGQGLQFLFEYFSETQRNKGNFPGRFSGRQFSNSRSEMNVSTLELGDSALYLCASSLRGDYNEQFFGPGTRLTVL.

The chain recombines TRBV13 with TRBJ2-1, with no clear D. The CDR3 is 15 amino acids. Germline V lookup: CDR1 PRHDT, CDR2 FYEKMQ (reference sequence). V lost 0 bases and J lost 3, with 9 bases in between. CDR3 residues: CASSLGRSLYNEQFF. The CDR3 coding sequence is TGTGCCAGCAGCTTAGGCAGGTCTCTCTACAATGAGCAGTTCTTC.

DNA of the CDR3: TGCGCCAGCAGCTTGGGAGGATCGGACGATTCACCCCTCCACTTT. The encoded protein is CASSLGGSDDSPLHF. The chain couples TRBV5-1 to TRBJ1-6; no firm D call. Trimming shortened V by 0 bases and J by 8 bases, and 12 bases separated the two germline ends. The germline V gene encodes CDR1 SGHRS and CDR2 YFSETQ. The CDR3 is made up of 15 amino acids.